These T cell receptor beta chains were read from a single sample in a study of OX40 agonist ivuxolimab in advanced cancers. The data were produced by immunoSEQ multiplex PCR, yet TCRdb's version contains in-frame clones alone and is incomplete. The repertoire includes under 100,000 clones, roughly 92% of them detected once, and roughly 0.65% sits in the top ten. The sample consisted of CD4+ or CD8+ T cells sorted from blood, taken in a trial of the OX40 agonist ivuxolimab. The receptors come from an adult with an advanced solid tumor such as melanoma, head and neck, liver or kidney cancer. Each CDR3 is given with its conserved first and last residue. The order of the fields is J gene, V gene, CDR3 protein.

J gene: TRBJ1-2; V gene: TRBV30; CDR3 protein: CAWSVSTVAFYSYTF
J gene: TRBJ2-1; V gene: TRBV19; CDR3 protein: CASSIDGLSYNEQFF
J gene: TRBJ2-5; V gene: TRBV29-1; CDR3 protein: CSAQASQGYETQYF
J gene: TRBJ2-2; V gene: TRBV4-1; CDR3 protein: CASSQVVGRESGELFF
J gene: TRBJ2-2; V gene: TRBV6-5; CDR3 protein: CASSYHRGTGELFF
J gene: TRBJ2-1; V gene: TRBV4-2; CDR3 protein: CASSQRAEGNEQFF
J gene: TRBJ2-7; V gene: TRBV27; CDR3 protein: CASSSLTTSGSPYEQYF
J gene: TRBJ1-6; V gene: TRBV2; CDR3 protein: CANKDRGGSPLHF
J gene: TRBJ2-3; V gene: TRBV23-1; CDR3 protein: CASSQAADTQYF
J gene: TRBJ1-6; V gene: TRBV6-1; CDR3 protein: CASSVGQPASSPLHF
J gene: TRBJ2-1; V gene: TRBV7-7; CDR3 protein: CASSSKPNYNEQFF
J gene: TRBJ1-1; V gene: TRBV6-1; CDR3 protein: CASTVGGTEAFF
J gene: TRBJ2-1; V gene: TRBV10-1; CDR3 protein: CASSEYRQGINEQFF
J gene: TRBJ2-3; V gene: TRBV27; CDR3 protein: CASSRDRGPTDTQYF
J gene: TRBJ2-7; V gene: TRBV11-3; CDR3 protein: CASSLGRGEFYEQYF
J gene: TRBJ2-7; V gene: TRBV9; CDR3 protein: CASSVDRGTFYEQYF
J gene: TRBJ1-6; V gene: TRBV25-1; CDR3 protein: CASCSGTYNSPLHF
J gene: TRBJ1-2; V gene: TRBV7-9; CDR3 protein: CASSLATGQGRGGYTF
J gene: TRBJ2-1; V gene: TRBV7-3; CDR3 protein: CASSAQGLEGSYNEQFF